These T cell receptor beta chains were read from a single sample in a study of blood T cells in healthy people across ages. TCRdb analysed the 5' RACE reads with MiXCR anew, one entry per CDR3 protein. The table lists 580,000 or so distinct CDR3 sequences, around 50% of them singletons. Input material: blood. The receptors shown here come from a man older than 75 in good health. The CDR3 runs from the conserved cysteine through the conserved F or W. Each record gives: V gene, D gene, clone size, J gene, CDR3 DNA, CDR3 protein. D genes are given only for firm matches. Some rows mark clone size as missing; the rest say once, few, many or name a class of expanded clone.

v_call: TRBV5-1
d_call: TRBD2
clone_size: -
j_call: TRBJ2-2
cdr3_nt: TGCGCCAGCAGCTTGTTTAGCGGGAGCCCCGGGGAGCTGTTTTTT
cdr3_aa: CASSLFSGSPGELFF

v_call: TRBV25-1
d_call: -
clone_size: -
j_call: TRBJ1-4
cdr3_nt: TGTGCCAGCAGTGCCACAGGGTCTGGTGAAAAACTGTTTTTT
cdr3_aa: CASSATGSGEKLFF

v_call: TRBV25-1
d_call: TRBD1
clone_size: once
j_call: TRBJ1-6
cdr3_nt: TGTGCCAGCAGTTCAGGGGGGTCCTATAATTCACCCCTCCACTTT
cdr3_aa: CASSSGGSYNSPLHF

v_call: TRBV20-1
d_call: -
clone_size: -
j_call: TRBJ2-6
cdr3_nt: TGCAGTGCCATCGGAGGCTCTGGGGCCAACGTCCTGACTTTC
cdr3_aa: CSAIGGSGANVLTF

v_call: TRBV4-2
d_call: TRBD1
clone_size: -
j_call: TRBJ2-7
cdr3_nt: TGTGCCAGCAGCCAATCGAGACAGGGCAGCGAGCAGTACTTC
cdr3_aa: CASSQSRQGSEQYF

v_call: TRBV20-1
d_call: -
clone_size: many
j_call: TRBJ2-7
cdr3_nt: TGCAGTGCTAGAGGAATTCCCCAGGGGCGAGGGGGCGAGCAGTACTTC
cdr3_aa: CSARGIPQGRGGEQYF

v_call: TRBV28
d_call: TRBD2
clone_size: -
j_call: TRBJ2-3
cdr3_nt: TGTGCCAGCAGTTTTTTGACTAGCGGGGGCACTCGCACAGATACGCAGTATTTT
cdr3_aa: CASSFLTSGGTRTDTQYF

v_call: TRBV24-1
d_call: TRBD2
clone_size: -
j_call: TRBJ2-7
cdr3_nt: TGTGCCACCAGTGGCCCTACTAGCGGGGGGCGATACGAGCAGTACTTC
cdr3_aa: CATSGPTSGGRYEQYF

v_call: TRBV29-1
d_call: -
clone_size: -
j_call: TRBJ1-2
cdr3_nt: TGCAGCGTTGAAGCAGGACGGGGCTACACCTTC
cdr3_aa: CSVEAGRGYTF

v_call: TRBV5-1
d_call: -
clone_size: -
j_call: TRBJ2-5
cdr3_nt: TGCGCCAGCAGCTTCGCGAGCAGCTCAGAAGAGACCCAGTACTTC
cdr3_aa: CASSFASSSEETQYF

v_call: TRBV7-2
d_call: -
clone_size: -
j_call: TRBJ2-1
cdr3_nt: TGTGCCAGCAGCCGGAGGGGGCTCTTCAATGAGCAGTTCTTC
cdr3_aa: CASSRRGLFNEQFF

v_call: TRBV20-1
d_call: -
clone_size: few
j_call: TRBJ2-1
cdr3_nt: TGCAGTGCTAGGTGGGGGACCCCCAATGAGCAGTTCTTC
cdr3_aa: CSARWGTPNEQFF

v_call: TRBV5-5
d_call: -
clone_size: -
j_call: TRBJ2-1
cdr3_nt: TGTGCCAGCAGCCCCGTAGGAGGGAACTACAATGAGCAGTTCTTC
cdr3_aa: CASSPVGGNYNEQFF

v_call: TRBV6-6
d_call: -
clone_size: -
j_call: TRBJ1-3
cdr3_nt: TGTGCCAGCCTCAGGGGTGCCTCTGGAAACACCATATATTTT
cdr3_aa: CASLRGASGNTIYF

v_call: TRBV6-5
d_call: TRBD1
clone_size: few
j_call: TRBJ1-1
cdr3_nt: TGTGCCAGCAGTTACAACTTAGGACAGGGCGGAATGAACACTGAAGCTTTCTTT
cdr3_aa: CASSYNLGQGGMNTEAFF

v_call: TRBV10-3
d_call: -
clone_size: -
j_call: TRBJ2-1
cdr3_nt: TGTGCCATCAGTGTGACAGCAGATGAGCAGTTCTTC
cdr3_aa: CAISVTADEQFF

v_call: TRBV10-3
d_call: -
clone_size: few
j_call: TRBJ1-4
cdr3_nt: TGTGCCATCAGTGAGTCTGGGGGTTCAGGGCCAGGAGAAAAACTGTTTTTT
cdr3_aa: CAISESGGSGPGEKLFF

v_call: TRBV20-1
d_call: -
clone_size: -
j_call: TRBJ1-2
cdr3_nt: TGCAGTGCTAGAGTCCCTCGGCCAGGGGCCAGGGACTATGGCTACACCTTC
cdr3_aa: CSARVPRPGARDYGYTF

v_call: TRBV12-3/TRBV12-4
d_call: TRBD1
clone_size: -
j_call: TRBJ2-7
cdr3_nt: TGTGCCAGCAGCAGTACAGGGGCCCGCTCCTACGAGCAGTACTTC
cdr3_aa: CASSSTGARSYEQYF

v_call: TRBV7-9
d_call: TRBD1
clone_size: few
j_call: TRBJ2-5
cdr3_nt: TGTGCCAGCAGCTCCGGGGACAGGCCAGAGACCCAGTACTTC
cdr3_aa: CASSSGDRPETQYF

v_call: TRBV5-5
d_call: -
clone_size: -
j_call: TRBJ2-1
cdr3_nt: TGTGCCAGCAGCTTACAGGAAAGCTCCTACAATGAGCAGTTCTTC
cdr3_aa: CASSLQESSYNEQFF

v_call: TRBV6-6
d_call: -
clone_size: -
j_call: TRBJ2-7
cdr3_nt: TGTACCAGCCTGCGAGGATCCCTGACGGAGACCCGGTACTTC
cdr3_aa: CTSLRGSLTETRYF

v_call: TRBV12-3/TRBV12-4
d_call: TRBD2
clone_size: -
j_call: TRBJ2-1
cdr3_nt: TGTGCCAGCAGTTCCGGCCCCCTAGCGGGGGTGAGCGATGAGCAGTTCTTC
cdr3_aa: CASSSGPLAGVSDEQFF

v_call: TRBV10-3
d_call: TRBD1
clone_size: few
j_call: TRBJ2-7
cdr3_nt: TGTGCCATCAGTGGGACAGGGGGCAGGTCCTACGAGCAGTACTTC
cdr3_aa: CAISGTGGRSYEQYF

v_call: TRBV20-1
d_call: -
clone_size: few
j_call: TRBJ1-1
cdr3_nt: TGCAGTGCCCCTAAGGGCTCGAACACTGAAGCTTTCTTT
cdr3_aa: CSAPKGSNTEAFF

v_call: TRBV27
d_call: TRBD2
clone_size: -
j_call: TRBJ2-7
cdr3_nt: TGTGCCAGCCAGAGATTTTCTAGCGGGGGGGCCTACGAGCAGTACTTC
cdr3_aa: CASQRFSSGGAYEQYF

v_call: TRBV24-1
d_call: -
clone_size: -
j_call: TRBJ1-1
cdr3_nt: TGTGCCACCAGTGCTTACAGGGCCGTGATCACTGAAGCTTTCTTT
cdr3_aa: CATSAYRAVITEAFF

v_call: TRBV11-2
d_call: TRBD2
clone_size: -
j_call: TRBJ2-1
cdr3_nt: TGTGCCAGCAGCGTGGGCGGGAGGGTCAATGAGCAGTCCTTC
cdr3_aa: CASSVGGRVNEQSF

v_call: TRBV9
d_call: TRBD2
clone_size: -
j_call: TRBJ2-3
cdr3_nt: TGTGCCAGCAGCACCGGCCCGGGAGGGGCAGATACGCAGTATTTT
cdr3_aa: CASSTGPGGADTQYF

v_call: TRBV3-1
d_call: -
clone_size: -
j_call: TRBJ2-7
cdr3_nt: TGTGCCAGCAGCCGGGGGCAGGAGAGCTCCTACGAGCAGTACTTC
cdr3_aa: CASSRGQESSYEQYF

v_call: TRBV7-3
d_call: TRBD1
clone_size: few
j_call: TRBJ2-4
cdr3_nt: TGTGCCAGCAGCGCTACCTCAGGGGGCAACATTCAGTACTTC
cdr3_aa: CASSATSGGNIQYF

v_call: TRBV7-2
d_call: -
clone_size: few
j_call: TRBJ2-7
cdr3_nt: TGTGCCAGCAGCTTTAACCCCACCTACGAGCAGTACTTC
cdr3_aa: CASSFNPTYEQYF

v_call: TRBV12-3/TRBV12-4
d_call: -
clone_size: -
j_call: TRBJ2-3
cdr3_nt: TGTGCCAGCAGTTTAGGGGGAAGGCGCACAGAGACGCAGTATTTT
cdr3_aa: CASSLGGRRTETQYF

v_call: TRBV4-3
d_call: -
clone_size: -
j_call: TRBJ2-5
cdr3_nt: TGCGCCAGCAGCCCTGGGTTGGAGACATATAACAATGAGCAGTACTTC
cdr3_aa: CASSPGLETYNNEQYF

v_call: TRBV3-1
d_call: -
clone_size: -
j_call: TRBJ1-1
cdr3_nt: TGTGCCAGCAGCCATCTGACTGGGACGGGGAACACTGAAGCTTTCTTT
cdr3_aa: CASSHLTGTGNTEAFF

v_call: TRBV7-3
d_call: -
clone_size: few
j_call: TRBJ2-1
cdr3_nt: TGTGCCAGCAGCTTAAATAGGGACGGTGAGCAGTTCTTC
cdr3_aa: CASSLNRDGEQFF

v_call: TRBV7-8
d_call: -
clone_size: -
j_call: TRBJ2-5
cdr3_nt: TGTGCCAGCAGCTTAGCGACAGGCAACCAAGAGACCCAGTACTTC
cdr3_aa: CASSLATGNQETQYF